What follows describes a single TCR beta chain. Its antigen is currently unknown. Sequencing used immunoSEQ multiplex PCR; TCRdb keeps in-frame clones, though not all of them. This table holds 45,000 to 50,000 clones, 88% found once. Germline V gene lookup returns CDR1 SGHRS and CDR2 YFSETQ. The V end lost 2 bases, the J end lost 3 bases, and 8 bases lay between the germline ends. The CDR3 extends over 14 amino acids. These data belong to a study of a mutant IDH1 vaccine in newly diagnosed glioma. Time point in this sample: week 35, safety follow-up. Every vaccination contained 300 ug of the mutant IDH1 20-mer peptide and was paired with topical imiquimod.

The J gene is TRBJ2-2, the V gene TRBV5-1; no definite D call. This receptor was identified in a woman in her thirties or forties with glioma. Sequenced material: PBMCs, taken from a glioma patient whose treatment included an IDH1 peptide vaccine. The CDR3, as DNA: TGCGCCAGCAGCTTATCCGCTTACACCGGGGAGCTGTTTTTT. This gives the protein CASSLSAYTGELFF.